The rows below give T cell receptor beta chains drawn from one sample of a study of CD8+ T cells in alopecia areata. Here immunoSEQ multiplex PCR was the method, and the copy in TCRdb shows in-frame clones only, minus some. The sample yields over 110,000 clones, approximately 50% seen once. Source: CD4+ T cells sorted from blood, taken at week 0. The receptors were gathered from a human donor with alopecia areata. Each CDR3 is given with its conserved first and last residue. The order of the fields is J gene, V gene, clone size, D gene, CDR3 length, CDR3 DNA, CDR3 protein. The D gene is left open where the match is weak. Clone size is not always given. Where it is, it says once, few, many or a class for expanded clones.

J gene: TRBJ1-2; V gene: TRBV7-2; clone size: few; D gene: -; CDR3 length: 14; CDR3 DNA: TGTGCCAGCAGCCAAGGGCCTGGAGACTATGGCTACACCTTC; CDR3 protein: CASSQGPGDYGYTF
J gene: TRBJ2-3; V gene: TRBV11-2; clone size: -; D gene: -; CDR3 length: 14; CDR3 DNA: TGTGCCAGCAGTACCTTGAGGGGCACAGATACGCAGTATTTT; CDR3 protein: CASSTLRGTDTQYF
J gene: TRBJ2-1; V gene: TRBV30; clone size: -; D gene: -; CDR3 length: 15; CDR3 DNA: TGTGCCTGGATTCAAGGGGATAGCTCCTACAATGAGCAGTTCTTC; CDR3 protein: CAWIQGDSSYNEQFF
J gene: TRBJ2-5; V gene: TRBV11-2; clone size: -; D gene: -; CDR3 length: 16; CDR3 DNA: TGTGCCAGCAGCTTAGAACTACTCAGCCTTCAAGAGACCCAGTACTTC; CDR3 protein: CASSLELLSLQETQYF
J gene: TRBJ1-5; V gene: TRBV18; clone size: -; D gene: TRBD1; CDR3 length: 15; CDR3 DNA: TGTGCCAGCTCTCCCGGACAGGGCTCTAATCAGCCCCAGCATTTT; CDR3 protein: CASSPGQGSNQPQHF
J gene: TRBJ2-5; V gene: TRBV7-2; clone size: medium-sized; D gene: -; CDR3 length: 14; CDR3 DNA: TGTGCCAGCAGCTTTCGGAGGGCCCAAGAGACCCAGTACTTC; CDR3 protein: CASSFRRAQETQYF
J gene: TRBJ1-4; V gene: TRBV7-2; clone size: once; D gene: TRBD1; CDR3 length: 18; CDR3 DNA: TGTGCCAGCAGCTTAAGGCGGCAGGGGGCAAAAGATGGTGAAAAACTGTTTTTT; CDR3 protein: CASSLRRQGAKDGEKLFF
J gene: TRBJ1-1; V gene: TRBV4-3; clone size: -; D gene: TRBD1; CDR3 length: 18; CDR3 DNA: TGCGCCAGCAGCCAAGGGCTTAACAGGGGATCCATGAACACTGAAGCTTTCTTT; CDR3 protein: CASSQGLNRGSMNTEAFF
J gene: TRBJ2-1; V gene: TRBV29-1; clone size: -; D gene: TRBD1; CDR3 length: 21; CDR3 DNA: TGCAGCGTTGAAGATCGTAGGTTTTTCGACAGGGGGCCAAGCTCCTACAATGAGCAGTTCTTC; CDR3 protein: CSVEDRRFFDRGPSSYNEQFF
J gene: TRBJ2-3; V gene: TRBV11-1; clone size: -; D gene: TRBD1; CDR3 length: 17; CDR3 DNA: TGTGCCAGCAGCCATGACAGGGTTGAGCCCGGCACAGATACGCAGTATTTT; CDR3 protein: CASSHDRVEPGTDTQYF